The present entry profiles one T cell receptor (beta chain) with its context. What it binds is unknown. The read is 3 residues too short to cover the CDR3 end, so that end is filled in from the germline J gene. Produced via immunoSEQ multiplex PCR; TCRdb's table is partial and in-frame only. Its clone listing holds about 34,000 clones. This CDR3 spans 12 amino acids. In germline, CDR1 is LNHDA, CDR2 SQIVND (reference sequence). The trim removed 9 bases at V and 3 bases at J, leaving 4 bases unmatched. This specimen comes from a study of T cells in women clearing cervical HPV infection. The wider study: Cases: HPV16-related CIN3 or worse on histology, a couple of invasive cancers. Study conclusions and caveats: Effector/memory and HPV-specific T cells were not isolated, and association timing is unknown.

The chain couples TRBV19 to TRBJ1-2; 7 bases agree with TRBD1. The clonotype comes from a woman aged 18 to 75 with a cervical HPV16 infection that either progressed to CIN3+ or cleared (not recorded which). Sequenced material: blood buffy coat. The part of the CDR3 DNA that was read is TGTGCCAGCGTAGACAGGGACTATGGC. Translation gives CASVDRDYG. The entire CDR3 sequence reads CASVDRDYGYTF.